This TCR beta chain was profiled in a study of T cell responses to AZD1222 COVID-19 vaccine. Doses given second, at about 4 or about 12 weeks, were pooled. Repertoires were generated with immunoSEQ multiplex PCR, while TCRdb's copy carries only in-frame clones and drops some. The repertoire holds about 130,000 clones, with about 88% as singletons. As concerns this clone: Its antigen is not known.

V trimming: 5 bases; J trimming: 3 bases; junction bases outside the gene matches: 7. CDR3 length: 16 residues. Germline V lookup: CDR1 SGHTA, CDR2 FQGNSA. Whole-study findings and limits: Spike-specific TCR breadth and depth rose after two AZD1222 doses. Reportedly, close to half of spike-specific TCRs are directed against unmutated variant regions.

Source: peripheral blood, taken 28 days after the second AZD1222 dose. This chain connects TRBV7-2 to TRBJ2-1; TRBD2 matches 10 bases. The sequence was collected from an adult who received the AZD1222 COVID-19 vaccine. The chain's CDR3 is CASSPLERGGYNEQFF. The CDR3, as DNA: TGTGCCAGCAGCCCCCTGGAGCGGGGGGGCTACAATGAGCAGTTCTTC.